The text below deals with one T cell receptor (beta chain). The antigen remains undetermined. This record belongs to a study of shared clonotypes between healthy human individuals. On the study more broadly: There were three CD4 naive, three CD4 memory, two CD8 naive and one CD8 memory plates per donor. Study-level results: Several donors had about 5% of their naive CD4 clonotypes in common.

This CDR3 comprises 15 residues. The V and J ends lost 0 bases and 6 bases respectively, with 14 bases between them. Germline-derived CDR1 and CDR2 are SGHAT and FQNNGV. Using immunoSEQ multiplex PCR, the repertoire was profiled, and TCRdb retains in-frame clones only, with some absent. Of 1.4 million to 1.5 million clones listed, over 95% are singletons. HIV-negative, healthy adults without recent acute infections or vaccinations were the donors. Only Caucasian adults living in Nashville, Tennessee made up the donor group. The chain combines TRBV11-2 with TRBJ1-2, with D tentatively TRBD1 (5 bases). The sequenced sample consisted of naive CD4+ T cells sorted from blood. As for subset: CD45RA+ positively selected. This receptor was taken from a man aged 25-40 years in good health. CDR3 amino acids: CASSLDLAGYDGYTF. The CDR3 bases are TGTGCCAGCAGCTTAGATCTGGCAGGGTATGATGGCTACACCTTC.